The TCR beta chain under discussion was sequenced for a study of CD4 T cells in relation to SARS-CoV-2 and coronaviruses. Study as a whole: ViraFEST: approximately ten-day antigen culture of PBMCs, then TCR beta CDR3 sequencing.

Method: immunoSEQ multiplex PCR; TCRdb's copy keeps in-frame clones and lacks some. The data contain about 21,000 clones, roughly 72% of them seen just once; the ten biggest clones take up about a sixth. CD4+ T cells from unexposed donors were obtained before the COVID-19 pandemic (2011-2018). The cells were cultured for approximately ten days before CD4+ T cells were isolated. Trimming took 5 bases from V and 2 from J; bases not matched to a gene: 5. This CDR3 spans 15 amino acids. Germline CDR1 and CDR2: SEHNR and FQNEAQ (reference sequence). About this clone: Its matching antigen is unknown.

The sequence was obtained from a human donor in good health. This rearrangement joins TRBV7-9 to TRBJ1-2; TRBD1 aligns across 10 bases. Material: CD4+ T cells from PBMCs, cultured in vitro. In DNA, the CDR3 is TGTGCCAGCAGCCAGGGACAGGGGCTAAACTATGGCTACACCTTC. Translation gives CASSQGQGLNYGYTF.